Listed below are T cell receptor beta chains from one sample, sequenced in a study of cytomegalovirus exposure and HLA in healthy donors. TCRdb keeps only in-frame clones here, not all; method: immunoSEQ multiplex PCR. The top ten hold roughly 10% of the sample, which has about 120,000 clones, around 62% seen once. The sequencing sample was made of PBMCs. The receptors were sampled from a middle-aged woman in good health and CMV-seropositive. Each CDR3 is given with its conserved first and last residue. A D gene is named only where the DNA matches it firmly. The size field is filled for only some rows; it gives once, few, many or a size class.

j_gene | v_gene | abundance | d_gene | CDR3aa | CDR3nt
TRBJ1-2 | TRBV5-4 | few | - | CASSLPGEDYGYTF | TGTGCCAGCAGCTTGCCCGGGGAAGACTATGGCTACACCTTC
TRBJ1-1 | TRBV9 | - | TRBD1 | CASSPGGWDTEAFF | TGTGCCAGCAGCCCAGGGGGGTGGGACACTGAAGCTTTCTTT
TRBJ2-3 | TRBV7-6 | - | TRBD2 | CASSLAGGTDTQYF | TGTGCCAGCAGCCTAGCGGGAGGCACAGATACGCAGTATTTT
TRBJ1-2 | TRBV27 | - | TRBD1 | CASTADRNYGYTF | TGTGCCAGCACCGCGGACAGGAACTATGGCTACACCTTC
TRBJ2-1 | TRBV9 | - | - | CASSVSHGPYNEQFF | TGTGCCAGCAGCGTAAGTCACGGTCCCTACAATGAGCAGTTCTTC
TRBJ2-1 | TRBV6-5 | - | - | CASSDGHRYNEQFF | TGTGCCAGCAGTGACGGACACCGATACAATGAGCAGTTCTTC
TRBJ2-7 | TRBV18 | few | TRBD1 | CASSLRQGGEQYF | TGTGCCAGCTCACTAAGACAGGGTGGAGAGCAGTACTTC
TRBJ2-1 | TRBV7-3 | - | TRBD2 | CASSFTTSGRANEQFF | TGTGCCAGCAGCTTTACGACTAGCGGGAGGGCCAATGAGCAGTTCTTC
TRBJ1-1 | TRBV15 | - | - | CATSRDPLSNTEAFF | TGTGCCACCAGCAGAGACCCGTTGTCGAACACTGAAGCTTTCTTT
TRBJ2-3 | TRBV27 | - | TRBD1 | CASSIQGARDTQYF | TGTGCCAGCAGTATACAGGGGGCGAGGGATACGCAGTATTTT
TRBJ2-7 | TRBV28 | - | - | CASSPSHRVYEQYF | TGTGCCAGCAGCCCCTCCCACAGGGTCTACGAGCAGTACTTC
TRBJ2-7 | TRBV2 | - | - | CASKNFYEQYF | TGTGCCAGCAAAAATTTCTACGAGCAGTACTTC
TRBJ2-3 | TRBV5-1 | once | TRBD1 | CASSLVQGARRTDTQYF | TGCGCCAGCAGCTTAGTACAGGGGGCCCGGAGGACAGATACGCAGTATTTT
TRBJ2-7 | TRBV29-1 | - | TRBD1 | CSVLTGGVYEQYF | TGCAGCGTTTTGACAGGGGGCGTCTACGAGCAGTACTTC
TRBJ2-5 | TRBV27 | once | TRBD1 | CASSTYRGGETQYF | TGTGCCAGCAGTACCTACAGGGGCGGGGAGACCCAGTACTTC
TRBJ2-3 | TRBV7-6 | few | TRBD2 | CASSQTSGRDTQYF | TGTGCCAGCAGCCAAACTAGCGGCCGGGATACGCAGTATTTT
TRBJ2-7 | TRBV4-1 | - | - | CASSQEHLARAYEQYF | TGCGCCAGCAGCCAAGAACATCTAGCGCGAGCCTACGAGCAGTACTTC
TRBJ2-3 | TRBV2 | - | - | CASSEDTSSTDTQYF | TGTGCCAGCAGTGAGGATACTAGTAGCACAGATACGCAGTATTTT
TRBJ2-5 | TRBV7-3 | - | - | CASSKQPTGPETQYF | TGTGCCAGCAGCAAACAGCCAACAGGACCGGAGACCCAGTACTTC
TRBJ2-1 | TRBV6-1 | - | TRBD2 | CASSEEIAGPIRAEQFF | TGTGCCAGCAGTGAAGAAATAGCGGGACCCATCCGGGCTGAGCAGTTCTTC
TRBJ2-7 | TRBV27 | few | TRBD1 | CASAAGGNPYEQYF | TGTGCCAGCGCCGCAGGGGGAAACCCCTACGAGCAGTACTTC
TRBJ2-3 | TRBV18 | - | - | CASSPPSGSDTQYF | TGTGCCAGCTCACCACCTTCAGGGTCAGATACGCAGTATTTT
TRBJ2-3 | TRBV27 | - | - | CASSFSPDTQYF | TGTGCCAGCAGTTTTTCTCCAGATACGCAGTATTTT
TRBJ2-7 | TRBV5-4 | - | TRBD2 | CASSPGLSYEQYF | TGTGCCAGCAGCCCGGGACTATCGTACGAGCAGTACTTC
TRBJ1-4 | TRBV6-6 | - | TRBD1 | CASSMGQGGVNEKLFF | TGTGCCAGCAGTATGGGACAGGGGGGTGTGAATGAAAAACTGTTTTTT
TRBJ1-5 | TRBV5-8 | few | TRBD1 | CASSFGTGGEPQHF | TGTGCCAGCAGCTTTGGGACAGGGGGCGAGCCCCAGCATTTT
TRBJ2-2 | TRBV5-4 | - | TRBD2 | CASRPGLVVETGELFF | TGTGCCAGCAGGCCTGGACTAGTCGTTGAAACCGGGGAGCTGTTTTTT
TRBJ1-1 | TRBV14 | - | TRBD1 | CASSQGTGLNTEAFF | TGTGCCAGCAGCCAAGGGACAGGGCTGAACACTGAAGCTTTCTTT
TRBJ2-1 | TRBV13 | - | TRBD2 | CASGGEISYNEQFF | TGTGCCAGCGGGGGGGAGATCTCCTACAATGAGCAGTTCTTC
TRBJ2-7 | TRBV2 | - | - | CARETGVGYEQYF | TGTGCCAGGGAGACAGGAGTCGGCTACGAGCAGTACTTC